The following is a TCR beta chain sequence with its context. Germline lookup yields CDR1 SGHTA and CDR2 FQGNSA. Losses at the gene ends were 5 bases for V and 4 bases for J; bases not matched to a gene: 6. This CDR3 has 15 amino acids. The source of the sample is a study of blood T cell repertoires in COVID-19. Study-level background: There were acute and convalescent COVID-19 samples, and they came from the United States, Italy and Spain. Sample material is recorded as cDNA or gDNA derived from T cells, B-cell-depleted T cells, or PBMCs.

Authors' methods: Estimates of nucleated cell counts were drawn from the amplification of reference gene primers. Profiled with immunoSEQ multiplex PCR; TCRdb holds only in-frame clones, not every one. V, J and clone size are taken as reported in that table, and D and trimming were inferred from the DNA itself. The table shows roughly 200,000 clones, with roughly 81% occurring only once. Sequencing input: peripheral blood. This rearrangement joins TRBV7-2 to TRBJ2-2; 8 bases agree with TRBD2. This sequence originates from a woman aged 80 or over with acute or convalescent COVID-19. The CDR3 region has the DNA TGTGCCAGCAGCCTCTCTGCGGGAGGCACCGGGGAGCTGTTTTTT. This encodes CASSLSAGGTGELFF.